These 22 T cell receptor beta chains came from one sample sequenced in a study of blood T cell repertoires in COVID-19. Generated by immunoSEQ multiplex PCR, the TCRdb table keeps only in-frame clones and is missing some. The repertoire holds 390,000 or so clones, with over 75% as singletons. Material for sequencing was PBMCs or T cells enriched from blood (not recorded which). The source is a man in his late teens or twenties who had recovered from COVID-19.

V is TRBV30 and J is TRBJ2-7, with TRBD1 as a possible D gene (6 bases). Germline loops: CDR1 GTSNPN, CDR2 SVGIG (reference sequence). V lost 4 bases, J lost 3 bases, and 13 bases lay in between. This CDR3 spans 13 amino acids. This CDR3 reads CAWTRQAGYEQYF. The CDR3 bases are TGTGCCTGGACCCGACAGGCCGGCTACGAGCAGTACTTC.

This CDR3 is CASSTGLAGGGEQFF. In DNA form, the CDR3 reads TGTGCCAGCAGCACCGGACTAGCGGGAGGCGGCGAGCAGTTCTTC. The genes are TRBV7-3 and TRBJ2-1; 14 bases match TRBD2. V gave up 5 bases and J gave up 10 bases; unmatched junction bases: 7. The germline V gene has CDR1 SGHTA and CDR2 FQGTGA. The CDR3 loop spans 15 amino acids. Variable domain in full (rest from reference TRBV7-3 and TRBJ2-1): GAGVSQTPSNKVTEKGKYVELRCDPISGHTALYWYRQSLGQGPEFLIYFQGTGAADDSGLPNDRFFAVRPEGSVSTLKIQRTERGDSAVYLCASSTGLAGGGEQFFGPGTRLTVL.

The chain links TRBV19 to TRBJ1-2, with 7 bases that match TRBD1. Trimming at V came to 2 bases and at J to 11 bases, leaving 14 bases not matched to a gene. Looked up from germline, CDR1 is LNHDA and CDR2 is SQIVND (reference sequence). CDR3 length: 15 residues. In DNA form, the CDR3 reads TGTGCCAGTAGTATAAGCCCGATAGGGGGCGGAGGTTACACCTTC. Its protein product is CASSISPIGGGGYTF.

V gene TRBV19 combines with J gene TRBJ1-2, with D possibly matching TRBD1 (6 bases). CDR3 length equals 16 residues. V gave up 5 bases and J gave up 7 bases, with 23 bases separating them. Germline V CDR1 and CDR2: LNHDA, SQIVND (reference sequence). The CDR3 DNA reads as TGTGCCAGTAGTTCCCGGGGGGCCCGCTTAAGCGTTGGCTACACCTTC. This codes for CASSSRGARLSVGYTF.

The gene calls are TRBV6-2 or TRBV6-3 and TRBJ2-3; D may be TRBD2 (6 bases). Germline assignment: CDR1 MNHEY and CDR2 SVGEGT. V was clipped by 7 bases and J by 5 bases, with 19 bases between them. The CDR3 runs to 15 residues. The CDR3 spells CASIPRDWAGDTQYF. For the CDR3, the DNA is TGTGCCAGCATCCCAAGGGACTGGGCTGGAGATACGCAGTATTTT.

The rearrangement links TRBV5-1 to TRBJ1-1; TRBD1 agrees at 8 bases. The CDR3 sequence is 17 residues long. The V and J ends lost 3 bases and 1 base, in that order; junction bases with no gene match: 11. The germline gives CDR1 SGHRS, CDR2 YFSETQ. The CDR3 region is CASSSQLGTGPNTEAFF. DNA of the CDR3: TGCGCCAGCAGCTCGCAGTTGGGGACAGGACCGAACACTGAAGCTTTCTTT.

This chain uses TRBV7-9 with TRBJ2-2; D is possibly TRBD2 (5 bases). CDR1 and CDR2 (germline): SEHNR, FQNEAQ (reference sequence). The ends were cut back, 5 bases at V and 3 bases at J, with 10 bases in the middle. This CDR3 has 14 amino acids. The CDR3 region is CASSPVRDTGELFF. The CDR3 DNA follows: TGTGCCAGCAGCCCGGTGAGGGACACCGGGGAGCTGTTTTTT.

V and J are TRBV5-1 and TRBJ2-3; no reliable D call. The CDR3 totals 16 residues. Germline V lookup: CDR1 SGHRS, CDR2 YFSETQ. V lost 0 bases to trimming and J lost 4 bases, with 15 bases between them. CDR3 protein: CASSLASITFPDTQYF. CDR3 DNA: TGCGCCAGCAGCTTGGCTAGTATCACCTTCCCAGATACGCAGTATTTT.

The V gene is TRBV24-1, the J gene TRBJ1-5; 9 bases map to TRBD1. J gave up 11 bases and V 3 bases, and 10 bases lay outside the gene matches. The CDR3 is 15 amino acids. Per the germline V gene, CDR1 is KGHDR and CDR2 is SFDVKD. CDR3 DNA sequence: TGTGCCACCAGTGATCCGAAGACAGGGGGATTGGCCCAGCATTTT. It codes for CATSDPKTGGLAQHF.

This clone occurred a few times. The genes are TRBV2 and TRBJ1-4; a possible D gene is TRBD1 (5 bases). The CDR3 is made up of 15 amino acids. Germline V gives CDR1 SNHLY, CDR2 FYNNEI. V lost 3 bases and J lost 4, with 12 bases in between. The CDR3 here is CASSDQGSGNEKLFF. CDR3 nucleotide sequence: TGTGCCAGCAGTGACCAGGGATCGGGTAATGAAAAACTGTTTTTT.

This clone came up once. The V call is TRBV14, the J call TRBJ1-4; TRBD1 matches at 7 bases. Germline assignment: CDR1 SGHDN and CDR2 FVKESK. V lost 3 bases to trimming and J lost 12 bases; unmatched junction nucleotides: 4. This CDR3 region has 12 residues. The CDR3 is CASSHGTVELFF. Here the CDR3 DNA reads TGTGCCAGCAGCCACGGGACAGTTGAACTGTTTTTT.

The CDR3 loop is CASRIWTSGTYEQYF. DNA for the CDR3: TGCGCCAGCAGGATATGGACTAGCGGGACCTACGAGCAGTACTTC. The V call is TRBV5-1, the J call TRBJ2-7; the match to TRBD2 covers 12 bases. V shed 5 bases and J 2 bases; nucleotides not matched to a gene: 5. The CDR3 runs 15 residues. Germline CDR1 SGHRS, CDR2 YFSETQ.

The gene calls are TRBV5-1 and TRBJ2-7; TRBD2 agrees at 13 bases. After removal of 5 bases from V and 2 bases from J, the junction contained 10 bases not matched to a gene. Germline values: CDR1 SGHRS, CDR2 YFSETQ. The CDR3 is made up of 17 amino acids. This chain's CDR3 is CASSPGLAGSTTYEQYF. The CDR3 bases are TGCGCCAGCAGTCCGGGACTAGCGGGATCGACAACCTACGAGCAGTACTTC.

This chain connects TRBV25-1 to TRBJ2-1, with 11 positions matching TRBD2. CDR1 and CDR2 (germline): MGHDK, SYGVNS. The trim removed 4 bases at V and 2 bases at J, leaving 4 bases unmatched. CDR3 length: 16 residues. Here the CDR3 DNA reads TGTGCCAGCAGTGGGGGACTAGCGGATACCTACAATGAGCAGTTCTTC. This encodes CASSGGLADTYNEQFF.

Regarding this clone: The identical CDR3 is also encoded by other nucleotide sequences in the sample. The chain uses TRBV28 and TRBJ2-1; 9 bases fit TRBD2. The CDR3 consists of 15 residues. The V and J ends lost 2 bases and 4 bases, in that order; junction bases with no gene match: 3. Germline V lookup: CDR1 MDHEN, CDR2 SYDVKM. CDR3: CASSLRLAGYNEQFF. The DNA of the CDR3 is TGTGCCAGCAGTTTAAGGCTAGCGGGGTACAATGAGCAGTTCTTC.

V gene TRBV7-9 combines with J gene TRBJ1-5; unclear D gene. Between the trimmed V and J ends, which lost 2 bases and 4 bases, there was a span of 9 bases. CDR1 and CDR2 from the germline V gene are SEHNR and FQNEAQ (reference sequence). This CDR3 spans 14 amino acids. CDR3 DNA: TGTGCCAGCAGCTTAAGTCGGGATAATCAGCCCCAGCATTTT. Its translation: CASSLSRDNQPQHF.

Written as DNA, the CDR3 is TGTGCCAGCAGCTCAACCCCGGGACAGACGTCGATTATAAACACCATATATTTT. Residues: CASSSTPGQTSIINTIYF. The chain carries TRBV7-9 and TRBJ1-3, with 7 bases lining up with TRBD1. Per germline, CDR1 SEHNR and CDR2 FQNEAQ (reference sequence). CDR3 length: 18 residues. Germline trimming cut 4 bases from V and 6 bases from J; bases unmatched to any gene: 18.

In this sample, this clone turned up once. The genes are TRBV28 and TRBJ1-1, with 8 nucleotides matching TRBD1. V shed 8 bases, J shed 5 bases, and the junction held 4 bases outside the gene matches. CDR1 and CDR2 from the germline V gene are MDHEN and SYDVKM. The CDR3 has 12 amino acids. The CDR3 DNA is TGTGCCAGCGGGACAGGACATACTGAAGCTTTCTTT. Its translation: CASGTGHTEAFF. The complete variable domain, with remaining parts taken from reference TRBV28 and TRBJ1-1, reads DVKVTQSSRYLVKRTGEKVFLECVQDMDHENMFWYRQDPGLGLRLIYFSYDVKMKEKGDIPEGYSVSREKKERFSLILESASTNQTSMYLCASGTGHTEAFFGQGTRLTVV.

The V gene is TRBV19, the J gene TRBJ1-1, with 7 bases matching TRBD1. Unmatched junction bases numbered 7, after V lost 8 bases and J lost 4 bases. Germline V gene sequence: CDR1 LNHDA, CDR2 SQIVND (reference sequence). The CDR3 sequence is 13 residues long. The CDR3 protein is CASQRPGGTEAFF. The CDR3 DNA reads as TGTGCCAGTCAACGACCAGGGGGCACTGAAGCTTTCTTT.

This clone came up once. The V and J genes are TRBV18 and TRBJ2-1, with 11 bases matching TRBD2. The trim removed 3 bases at V and 0 bases at J, leaving 4 bases unmatched. Per germline, CDR1 KGHSH and CDR2 LQKENI. The CDR3 runs 17 residues. In DNA form, the CDR3 reads TGTGCCAGCTCACCTCTAACTAGCGGGAGCTCCTACAATGAGCAGTTCTTC. It specifies CASSPLTSGSSYNEQFF.

The V gene is TRBV3-1 (or the pseudogene TRBV3-2), the J gene TRBJ1-2; D is uncertain. Germline loops: CDR1 LGHDT, CDR2 YNNKEL (reference sequence). Trimming shortened V by 1 base and J by 4 bases, and 13 bases separated the two germline ends. The CDR3 has 15 residues. CDR3 nucleotide sequence: TGTGCCAGCAGCCAAGGTGGAGGGTCCATCTATGGCTACACCTTC. Translating it yields CASSQGGGSIYGYTF.

Points on this clone: Other DNA sequences from this sample encode an identical CDR3 as well. J is TRBJ2-2 and V is TRBV29-1; D remains unclear. The CDR3 has 13 amino acids. Germline V gives CDR1 SQVTM, CDR2 ANQGSEA. The ends were cut back, 3 bases at V and 1 base at J, with 6 bases in the middle. Here the CDR3 reads CSVDSRNTGELFF. DNA of the CDR3: TGCAGCGTTGACTCCAGGAACACCGGGGAGCTGTTTTTT.